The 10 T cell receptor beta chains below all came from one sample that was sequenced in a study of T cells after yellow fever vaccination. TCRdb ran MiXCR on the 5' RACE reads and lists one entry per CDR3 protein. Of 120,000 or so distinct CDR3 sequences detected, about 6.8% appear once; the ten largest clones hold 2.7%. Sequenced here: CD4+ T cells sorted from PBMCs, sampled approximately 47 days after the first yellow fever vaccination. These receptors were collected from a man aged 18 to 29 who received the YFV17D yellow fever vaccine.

DNA for the CDR3: TGTGCCAGCAGCGTAGGGCACAGGGTGAACACCGGGGAGCTGTTTTTT. Residues: CASSVGHRVNTGELFF. V usage is TRBV5-5 and J usage is TRBJ2-2; a weak D match, TRBD1 (6 bases). The CDR3 contains 16 residues. V gave up 4 bases and J gave up 1 base, with 14 bases separating them. The V gene's germline CDR1 is SGHKS and CDR2 YYEKEE (reference sequence).

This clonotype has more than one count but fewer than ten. The CDR3 bases are TGTGCCAGCTCACCACTAACAGGGTCCTACACCTTC. Translated: CASSPLTGSYTF. The chain uses TRBV18 and TRBJ1-2; a weak D match, TRBD1 (6 bases). CDR1 is KGHSH, CDR2 LQKENI, per germline. This CDR3 contains 12 residues. The V end lost 1 base, the J end lost 10 bases, and 10 bases lay between the germline ends.

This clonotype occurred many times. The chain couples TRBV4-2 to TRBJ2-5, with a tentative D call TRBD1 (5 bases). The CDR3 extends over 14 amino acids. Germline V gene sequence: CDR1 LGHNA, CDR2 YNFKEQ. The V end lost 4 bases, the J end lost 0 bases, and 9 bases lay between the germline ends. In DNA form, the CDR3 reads TGTGCCAGCAGCCCCGAGACAGACCAAGAGACCCAGTACTTC. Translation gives CASSPETDQETQYF.

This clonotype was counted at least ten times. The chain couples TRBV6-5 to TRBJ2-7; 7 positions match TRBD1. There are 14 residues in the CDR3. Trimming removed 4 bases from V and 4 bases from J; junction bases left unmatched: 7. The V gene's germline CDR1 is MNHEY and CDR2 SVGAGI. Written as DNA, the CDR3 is TGTGCCAGCAGTTTCCGGGACAGATTGTACGAGCAGTACTTC. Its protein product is CASSFRDRLYEQYF.

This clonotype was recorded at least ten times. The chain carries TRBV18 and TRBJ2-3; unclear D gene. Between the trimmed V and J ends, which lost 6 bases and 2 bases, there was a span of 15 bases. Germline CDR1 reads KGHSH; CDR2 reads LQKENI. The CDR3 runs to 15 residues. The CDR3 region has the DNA TGTGCCAGCTCTCCAAGCAGTCTGGTCACAGATACGCAGTATTTT. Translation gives CASSPSSLVTDTQYF.

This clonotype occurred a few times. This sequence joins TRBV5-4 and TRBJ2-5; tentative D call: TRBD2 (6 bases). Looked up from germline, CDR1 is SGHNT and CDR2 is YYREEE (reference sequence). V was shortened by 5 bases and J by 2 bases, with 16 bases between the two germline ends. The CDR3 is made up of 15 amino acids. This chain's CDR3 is CASRGTLERQETQYF. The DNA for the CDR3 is TGTGCCAGCAGGGGGACTCTCGAGCGGCAAGAGACCCAGTACTTC.

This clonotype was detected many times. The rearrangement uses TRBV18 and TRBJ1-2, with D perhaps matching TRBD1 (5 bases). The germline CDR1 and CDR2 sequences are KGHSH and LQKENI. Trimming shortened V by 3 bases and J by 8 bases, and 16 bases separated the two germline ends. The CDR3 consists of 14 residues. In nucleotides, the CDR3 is TGTGCCAGCTCACCGTGGCAGGGTCTGTGGGGCTACACCTTC. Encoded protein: CASSPWQGLWGYTF.

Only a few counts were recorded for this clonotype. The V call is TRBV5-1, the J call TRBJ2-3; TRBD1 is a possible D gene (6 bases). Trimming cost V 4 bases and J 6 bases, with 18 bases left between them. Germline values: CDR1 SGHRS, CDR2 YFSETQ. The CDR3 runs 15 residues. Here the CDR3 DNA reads TGCGCCAGCAGCCCGGCGGACAGCCAACAGGATACGCAGTATTTT. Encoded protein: CASSPADSQQDTQYF.

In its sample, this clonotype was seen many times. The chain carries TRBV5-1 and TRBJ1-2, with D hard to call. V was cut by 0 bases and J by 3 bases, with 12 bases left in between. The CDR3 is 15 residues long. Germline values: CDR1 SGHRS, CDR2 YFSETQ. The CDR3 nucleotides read TGCGCCAGCAGCTTGGACCCTACTTGGGACTATGGCTACACCTTC. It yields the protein CASSLDPTWDYGYTF.

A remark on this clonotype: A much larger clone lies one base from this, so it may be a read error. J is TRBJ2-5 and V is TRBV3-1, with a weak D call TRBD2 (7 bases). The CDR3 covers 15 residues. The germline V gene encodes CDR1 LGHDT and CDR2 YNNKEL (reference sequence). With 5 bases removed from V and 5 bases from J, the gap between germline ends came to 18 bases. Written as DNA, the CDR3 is TGTGCCAGCAGCATTTTAGGGGGGGTTGGGGAGACCCAGTACTTC. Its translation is CASSILGGVGETQYF.